The 24 T cell receptor beta chains reported below all come from one sample, sequenced in a study of metastatic and nonmetastatic thyroid tumors. TCRdb re-called clones from the PCR reads using MiXCR. Here the sample spans 9,000 to 13,000 clones, under 35% being singletons. Prior to thyroid surgery, none of the patients had received any treatment. The sequenced material came from tumor tissue. The origin of the receptors is a female donor with papillary thyroid cancer or a benign thyroid nodule (not recorded which). Some clones in this sample may be carry-over from other donors' samples.

The gene calls are TRBV5-1 and TRBJ2-1, with D perhaps TRBD1 (7 bases). Germline loops: CDR1 SGHRS, CDR2 YFSETQ. The CDR3 consists of 18 residues. V was trimmed by 1 base and J by 8 bases, leaving 25 bases between them. CDR3 nucleotides: TGCGCCAGCAGCTTGTTGGGCGTTGCTCGGGAGCAGGGGGATGAGCAGTTCTTC. It yields the protein CASSLLGVAREQGDEQFF.

The genes are TRBV20-1 and TRBJ2-7, with 8 nucleotides matching TRBD2. Per germline, CDR1 DFQATT and CDR2 SNEGSKA (reference sequence). V lost 1 base, J lost 2 bases, and 7 bases stayed unmatched. This CDR3 has 15 residues. The CDR3 reads CSARGVNGRAYEQYF. Here the CDR3 DNA reads TGCAGTGCTAGAGGGGTGAACGGGAGGGCCTACGAGCAGTACTTC.

The DNA for the CDR3 is TGTGCCAGCAGTTTCAGGGGAGCCTACGAGCAGTACTTC. Its translation is CASSFRGAYEQYF. V gene TRBV27 combines with J gene TRBJ2-7, with D perhaps matching TRBD1 (6 bases). From germline, CDR1 is MNHEY and CDR2 SMNVEV (reference sequence). This CDR3 is 13 amino acids long. Trimming took off 3 bases at V and 2 bases at J, with 8 bases between the two ends.

This clone showed up just a few times. The chain uses TRBV19 and TRBJ2-7; 7 bases fit TRBD1. After removal of 10 bases from V and 2 bases from J, the junction contained 11 bases not matched to a gene. The CDR3 consists of 14 residues. Germline values: CDR1 LNHDA, CDR2 SQIVND (reference sequence). In nucleotides, the CDR3 is TGTGCCATTGGCCTATCCGGGACAGCCTACGAGCAGTACTTC. Amino acid sequence: CAIGLSGTAYEQYF.

Concerning this clone itself: Compared with germline, one end of the junction differs, possibly owing to a read error. The chain carries TRBV11-2 and TRBJ1-2; perhaps TRBD1 as D (6 bases). The germline V gene has CDR1 SGHAT and CDR2 FQNNGV. CDR3 size: 13 residues. Here the CDR3 reads CASSPGHGYGNTF. In DNA form, the CDR3 reads TGTGCCAGCAGCCCGGGACACGGCTATGGCAACACCTTC.

This clone has just a few counts. In DNA, the CDR3 is TGTGCCACCAGGCAGAGCTCCTATAATTCACCCCTCCACTTT. This translates into CATRQSSYNSPLHF. The chain uses TRBV24-1 and TRBJ1-6; unclear D gene. CDR1 is KGHDR, CDR2 SFDVKD, per germline. The CDR3 is 14 amino acids. Deletions cut 7 bases from V and 0 bases from J, with 6 bases between.

A word on this clone: With a much larger clone just one base away, this may be a read error. This sequence joins TRBV5-1 and TRBJ2-7, with 9 bases that match TRBD1. With 4 bases clipped from V and 1 base from J, the junction kept 6 bases outside the gene matches. In germline, CDR1 is SGHRS, CDR2 YFSETQ. This CDR3 region has 15 residues. CDR3 loop: CASSAGTGRSYEQYF. DNA for the CDR3: TGCGCCAGCAGCGCCGGGACAGGGAGATCCTACGAGCAGTACTTC.

As regards this clone: The junction departs from germline at one end; a sequencing error may be responsible. As DNA, the CDR3 is TGCAGTGCCATACGGGAAGGGGACACTGAAGCTTTATTT. Its translation: CSAIREGDTEALF. The V call is TRBV20-1, the J call TRBJ1-1; D may be TRBD1 (6 bases). Looked up from germline, CDR1 is DFQATT and CDR2 is SNEGSKA (reference sequence). The CDR3 spans 13 residues.

This clone came up a few times. One end of the junction is discordant with germline, which a read error may explain. The chain is built from TRBV6-1 and TRBJ1-6, with 8 bases identical to TRBD1. From germline, CDR1 is MNHNS and CDR2 SASEGT. The CDR3 has 16 residues. The DNA for the CDR3 is TGTGCGAGCACCTGGAGGACAGGGACCTATAATTCACCCCTCCACTTT. Translated, it gives CASTWRTGTYNSPLHF.

This clone turned up a few times. V is TRBV19 and J is TRBJ2-7; D is possibly TRBD1 (5 bases). CDR3 size: 13 residues. Germline CDR1 LNHDA, CDR2 SQIVND (reference sequence). The germline V and J ends were trimmed by 5 bases and 6 bases, with 14 bases remaining between them. The CDR3 protein is CASSGQPHSEQYF. DNA of the CDR3: TGTGCCAGTAGTGGACAACCGCACTCCGAGCAGTACTTC.

The genes are TRBV6-1 and TRBJ2-1; D may be TRBD1 or TRBD2 (5 bases each). The V end was cut by 8 bases, the J end by 9 bases, with 14 bases between. The V gene's germline CDR1 is MNHNS and CDR2 SASEGT. The CDR3 sequence is 12 residues long. As DNA, the CDR3 is TGTGCCAGCGTACTGGGGGTTGGTGAGCAGTTCTTC. Its protein product is CASVLGVGEQFF.

This clone was counted many times. This chain connects TRBV29-1 to TRBJ2-7; D is unclear. The CDR3 runs 11 residues. Germline CDR1 SQVTM, CDR2 ANQGSEA. Trimming shortened V by 3 bases and J by 3 bases, and 6 bases separated the two germline ends. CDR3 in amino acids: CSVDSHYEQYF. For the CDR3, the DNA is TGCAGCGTTGACTCTCACTACGAGCAGTACTTC.

This clone came up a few times. Just one base apart from a much larger clone, this may be a read error. This sample includes further DNA sequences coding for the same CDR3. The chain uses TRBV30 and TRBJ1-1, with 7 bases lining up with TRBD1. The germline V gene encodes CDR1 GTSNPN and CDR2 SVGIG (reference sequence). The CDR3 runs to 12 residues. Trimming cost V 1 base and J 8 bases; bases outside gene matches: 4. The CDR3 nucleotides are TGTGCCTGGAGTGATGGGACAGTAGAAGCTTTCTTT. Amino acids: CAWSDGTVEAFF.

This clone is labeled medium-sized (0.01 to 0.1%). The chain carries TRBV18 and TRBJ2-1; no firm D call. The V end was cut by 2 bases, the J end by 3 bases, with 8 bases between. The CDR3 spans 14 residues. Germline values: CDR1 KGHSH, CDR2 LQKENI. CDR3 residues: CASSPSKGYNEQFF. The CDR3 DNA sequence: TGTGCCAGCTCACCAAGTAAAGGCTACAATGAGCAGTTCTTC.

This clone is deemed medium-sized. The V gene is TRBV3-1, the J gene TRBJ1-3; 7 nucleotides align to TRBD1. Trimming removed 3 bases from V and 5 bases from J; junction bases left unmatched: 10. Germline V gene lookup returns CDR1 LGHDT and CDR2 YNNKEL (reference sequence). The CDR3 contains 16 residues. CDR3 loop: CASSQEDRVLRNTIYF. The CDR3 nucleotides read TGTGCCAGCAGCCAGGAAGACAGGGTGCTTAGAAACACCATATATTTT. The variable domain in full, completed from reference TRBV3-1 and TRBJ1-3, reads DTAVSQTPKYLVTQMGNDKSIKCEQNLGHDTMYWYKQDSKKFLKIMFSYNNKELIINETVPNRFSPKSPDKAHLNLHINSLELGDSAVYFCASSQEDRVLRNTIYFGEGSWLTVV.

As concerns this clone: One base away lies a much larger clone, so this may be a sequencing read error. The rearrangement joins TRBV9 to TRBJ2-7; possibly TRBD1 for D (5 bases). CDR3 length: 13 amino acids. Per the germline V gene, CDR1 is SGDLS and CDR2 is YYNGEE. The V end lost 4 bases, the J end lost 7 bases, and 15 bases lay between the germline ends. CDR3 loop: CASSLGPGREQYF. CDR3 nucleotides: TGTGCCAGCAGCTTAGGACCAGGGCGGGAGCAGTACTTC.

The gene calls are TRBV20-1 and TRBJ2-7; 8 nucleotides agree with TRBD1. Germline V gene lookup returns CDR1 DFQATT and CDR2 SNEGSKA (reference sequence). V gave up 3 bases and J gave up 4 bases; unmatched junction bases: 8. The CDR3 consists of 14 residues. The DNA for the CDR3 is TGCAGTGCTAGGATCAGACAGGGGCCTTACGAGCAGTACTTC. The encoded protein is CSARIRQGPYEQYF.

V and J are TRBV5-1 and TRBJ2-7; either TRBD1 or TRBD2 may supply D (5 bases each). V lost 4 bases and J 5 bases, leaving 19 bases between the germline ends. Germline V lookup: CDR1 SGHRS, CDR2 YFSETQ. The CDR3 length is 15 residues. The CDR3 protein is CASSLRTTGGDEQYF. Here the CDR3 DNA reads TGCGCCAGCAGCCTGCGAACCACAGGAGGCGACGAGCAGTACTTC.

The V and J genes are TRBV20-1 and TRBJ2-2; D is unresolved. The CDR3 contains 12 residues. Trimming shortened V by 4 bases and J by 5 bases, and 8 bases separated the two germline ends. The germline V gene encodes CDR1 DFQATT and CDR2 SNEGSKA (reference sequence). CDR3: CSAMRSTGELFF. The CDR3 DNA follows: TGCAGTGCTATGCGCAGTACCGGGGAGCTGTTTTTT.

This clone was seen more than once but under ten times. V usage is TRBV19 and J usage is TRBJ2-3, with D perhaps TRBD2 (6 bases). This CDR3 comprises 15 residues. Germline values: CDR1 LNHDA, CDR2 SQIVND (reference sequence). Trimming shortened V by 3 bases and J by 3 bases, and 13 bases separated the two germline ends. CDR3 nucleotides: TGTGCCAGTAGTATCATTAGCGGCGAAACAGATACGCAGTATTTT. It codes for CASSIISGETDTQYF.

The chain recombines TRBV30 with TRBJ1-2; no reliable D call. Germline V gene sequence: CDR1 GTSNPN, CDR2 SVGIG (reference sequence). The CDR3 runs 14 residues. Trimming left V 0 bases short and J 4 bases short, with 12 bases between. The CDR3 nucleotides are TGTGCCTGGAGTGTCCCGGGAATGGGCTATGGCTACACCTTC. The encoded protein is CAWSVPGMGYGYTF.

Judged by abundance, this clone is medium-sized. CDR3 sequence: CASSYSRTGMNTEAFF. CDR3 in DNA: TGTGCCAGCAGTTACTCGAGGACAGGAATGAACACTGAAGCTTTCTTT. The chain carries TRBV6-2 or TRBV6-3 and TRBJ1-1, with TRBD1 matching over 7 bases. CDR3 length: 16 amino acids. V lost 0 bases, J lost 0 bases, and 4 bases stayed unmatched. The V gene's germline CDR1 is MNHEY and CDR2 SVGEGT.

J is TRBJ2-7 and V is TRBV28; possible D gene TRBD2, 7 bases. Germline-derived CDR1 and CDR2 are MDHEN and SYDVKM. The V end was cut by 5 bases, the J end by 4 bases, with 15 bases between. CDR3 length: 14 amino acids. Written as DNA, the CDR3 is TGTGCCAGCAGTGTCGGGGGGCGATTATACGAGCAGTACTTC. It is translated as CASSVGGRLYEQYF.

This sequence joins TRBV4-2 and TRBJ1-1; the match to TRBD1 covers 7 bases. CDR1 LGHNA and CDR2 YNFKEQ come from the germline V gene. The CDR3 length is 15 residues. The V gene end was trimmed by 4 bases and the J gene end by 11 bases; junction bases not matched to a gene: 16. In DNA, the CDR3 is TGTGCCAGCAGCCCCAAAAATCCGAGACAGGGTGCGGCTTTCTTT. It specifies CASSPKNPRQGAAFF.